The source of this T cell receptor (beta chain) is a study of T cells after yellow fever vaccination. Germline CDR1 reads LGHNA; CDR2 reads YNFKEQ. This CDR3 spans 17 amino acids. Losses at the gene ends were 4 bases for V and 5 bases for J; bases not matched to a gene: 11. TCRdb fed the 5' RACE reads into MiXCR, producing one record per CDR3 protein. Of about 580,000 distinct CDR3 sequences in the sample, around a sixth are singletons; the top ten hold approximately 15%. The rearrangement joins TRBV4-2 to TRBJ2-3; TRBD2 matches 11 bases. The receptor comes from a young man who received the YFV17D yellow fever vaccine. The sample consisted of PBMCs, taken about 5 days after the first yellow fever vaccination. CDR3 in DNA: TGTGCCAGCAGCCCCTTAGCGGGGGGGCCGAGGGGAGATACGCAGTATTTT. Protein sequence: CASSPLAGGPRGDTQYF.